This T cell receptor (beta chain) was recorded in a study of regulatory T cells in long-lasting Graves disease. The wider study: Over 5 years on antithyroid drugs plus positive TSH receptor antibodies marked Graves' disease as persistent.

In building TCR beta libraries, iRepertoire HTBI primers were used together with Arm-PCR of CDR3 regions. MiXCR, applied by TCRdb to the multiplex PCR reads, yields one record per CDR3 protein. There are 300,000 to 400,000 distinct CDR3 sequences in the sample; roughly 21% occur only once, and over 25% lies in the top ten. At least ten counts were recorded for this clonotype. The antigen remains unidentified. Broader study findings: Newly diagnosed disease favored TRBV20-1 and TRBJ2-1 over persistent disease.

Time point indicated: persistent/refractory GD, antithyroid drugs over 5 years with positive TRAb. PBMC RNA was the source of the TCR library. An endocrinology department in Xi'an, China, supplied the patients. V was trimmed by 3 bases and J by 2 bases, leaving 10 bases between them. This CDR3 spans 15 amino acids. Germline assignment: CDR1 SGHAT and CDR2 FQNNGV. Sequencing was performed on peripheral blood mononuclear cells (PBMCs), taken when the disease was refractory, from a patient treated with antithyroid drugs. The sequence derives from a female donor with Graves disease. The chain recombines TRBV11-2 with TRBJ1-4; D not certain. The CDR3 region is CASSLLARTNEKLFF. The CDR3 DNA follows: TGTGCCAGCAGCTTGTTGGCAAGGACTAATGAAAAACTGTTTTTT.